The clone carrying this TCR beta chain has only a few counts. The authors made TCR beta libraries by quantitative 5'-RACE with molecular barcodes. TCRdb independently ran MiXCR on the 5' RACE reads; one entry per CDR3 protein. The sample yields about 27,000 distinct CDR3 sequences, 7.9% seen once. This sample was included in a study of CD8 T cells in ankylosing spondylitis. The CDR3 consists of 15 residues. After removal of 6 bases from V and 3 bases from J, the junction contained 7 bases not matched to a gene. Sequences were obtained from blood. This sequence was found in a male donor with ankylosing spondylitis or in good health (not recorded which). The chain recombines TRBV12-3 or TRBV12-4 with TRBJ2-2; 7 nucleotides agree with TRBD2. For the CDR3, the DNA is TGTGCCAGCAGCCAGCGGGGTGGGTACACCGGGGAGCTGTTTTTT. Its translation: CASSQRGGYTGELFF.